The 30 T cell receptor beta chains given below trace back to one sample, sequenced in a study of Graves' ophthalmopathy and Graves' hyperthyroidism. Transcripts of RNA were the source for amplifying TCR beta CDR3 regions. HTBI primers primed a first-round RT-PCR, and a second-round multiplex PCR followed. MiXCR, applied by TCRdb to the multiplex PCR reads, yields one record per CDR3 protein. The sample lists approximately 1.2 million distinct CDR3 sequences; 35% to 45% were seen once. The sample consisted of peripheral blood or thyroid tissue (not recorded which). All receptors derive from an adult man with Graves' hyperthyroidism.

This rearrangement joins TRBV28 to TRBJ2-2; D is uncertain. The CDR3 runs to 16 residues. Germline CDR1 is MDHEN and CDR2 is SYDVKM. Trimming shortened V by 3 bases and J by 2 bases, and 13 bases separated the two germline ends. CDR3 loop: CASSFYGSPNTGELFF. The CDR3 DNA reads as TGTGCCAGCAGTTTTTACGGCAGCCCAAACACCGGGGAGCTGTTTTTT.

The chain is built from TRBV7-9 and TRBJ2-7, with 9 positions matching TRBD1. Germline V CDR1 and CDR2: SEHNR, FQNEAQ (reference sequence). The J segment lost 2 bases and the V segment lost 4 bases, leaving 6 bases of the junction unmatched. The CDR3 sequence is 15 residues long. CDR3 region: CASSWRTGVTYEQYF. The CDR3 DNA follows: TGTGCCAGCAGCTGGAGGACAGGGGTTACCTACGAGCAGTACTTC.

This clonotype was seen ten or more times. The J gene is TRBJ1-5, the V gene TRBV4-1, with unresolved D. The CDR3 is 15 amino acids. Between the trimmed V and J ends, which lost 2 bases and 7 bases, there was a span of 15 bases. The germline V gene has CDR1 MGHRA and CDR2 YSYEKL. The CDR3 region is CASSQYVSANQPQHF. The CDR3 DNA sequence: TGCGCCAGCAGCCAATACGTGTCAGCTAACCAGCCCCAGCATTTT.

This clonotype has just a few counts. The junction does not match germline at one end; this may be a read error. The chain links TRBV5-1 to TRBJ2-6; tentative D call: TRBD1 (6 bases). This CDR3 region has 16 residues. Germline lookup yields CDR1 SGHRS and CDR2 YFSETQ. The CDR3 DNA follows: TGTGCCAGCAGACCAACAGGGAACTCTGGGGCCAACGTCCTGACTTTC. Its protein is CASRPTGNSGANVLTF.

J is TRBJ1-4 and V is TRBV28; 7 nucleotides match TRBD1. The CDR3 totals 13 residues. Germline CDR1 is MDHEN and CDR2 is SYDVKM. Trimming took 6 bases from V and 8 from J; bases not matched to a gene: 6. Written as DNA, the CDR3 is TGTGCCAGCAGCCCCCAGGGGGACGAAAAACTGTTTTTT. Translating it yields CASSPQGDEKLFF.

The chain employs TRBV9 and TRBJ1-1; D unclear. The CDR3 is made up of 12 amino acids. The germline V gene has CDR1 SGDLS and CDR2 YYNGEE. V was cut by 2 bases and J by 7 bases, with 9 bases left in between. This CDR3 reads CASSVRSGEAFF. CDR3 DNA sequence: TGTGCCAGCAGCGTGAGAAGTGGTGAAGCTTTCTTT.

At least ten counts were recorded for this clonotype. The rearrangement joins TRBV15 to TRBJ2-7, with 7 bases aligning to TRBD1. The germline CDR1 and CDR2 sequences are LNHNV and YYDKDF (reference sequence). J lost 0 bases, V lost 2 bases, and 7 bases had no gene match. The CDR3 extends over 16 amino acids. The CDR3: CATSRTDRASSYEQYF. The CDR3 coding sequence is TGTGCCACCAGCAGAACCGACAGGGCCAGCTCCTACGAGCAGTACTTC.

This clonotype was counted at least ten times. The V gene is TRBV9, the J gene TRBJ1-2; TRBD1 is a possible D gene (5 bases). Germline V gene data show CDR1 as SGDLS and CDR2 as YYNGEE. Between the trimmed V and J ends, which lost 0 bases and 4 bases, there was a span of 13 bases. This CDR3 has 15 amino acids. The CDR3 DNA is TGTGCCAGCAGCGTAGCCTCAGGGCGTCCCTATGGCTACACCTTC. It yields the protein CASSVASGRPYGYTF.

The chain couples TRBV7-8 to TRBJ1-5; TRBD1 aligns across 9 bases. The V and J ends lost 5 bases and 9 bases, in that order; junction bases with no gene match: 8. The CDR3 is made up of 14 amino acids. Germline loops: CDR1 SGHVS, CDR2 FQNEAQ. For the CDR3, the DNA is TGTGCCAGCAGCGGGGGGGACAGGGAGTGGCCCCAGCATTTT. It codes for CASSGGDREWPQHF.

In the case of this clonotype: With a much larger clone just one base away, this may be a read error. This chain links TRBV29-1 with TRBJ2-2, with 8 bases that match TRBD1. V was pared by 8 bases and J by 6 bases, with 14 bases of the junction left unmatched. This CDR3 comprises 15 residues. CDR1 is SQVTM and CDR2 is ANQGSEA in the germline V gene. CDR3 loop: CSIPKDRDDSGELFF. The CDR3 DNA follows: TGCAGCATCCCTAAGGACAGGGATGACTCCGGGGAGCTGTTTTTT.

The chain recombines TRBV10-2 with TRBJ2-5; perhaps D is TRBD1 or TRBD2 (6 bases each). In germline, CDR1 is WSHSY, CDR2 SAAADI. The CDR3 totals 17 residues. V was clipped by 2 bases and J by 3 bases, with 19 bases between them. The CDR3 coding sequence is TGCGCCAGCAGTGAGCCGGACAGTGTTCGCGGGGAAGAGACCCAGTACTTC. It yields the protein CASSEPDSVRGEETQYF.

The CDR3 loop reads CASSSGLAGETPYEQYF. In DNA form, the CDR3 reads TGTGCCAGCAGCTCCGGACTAGCGGGAGAGACCCCCTACGAGCAGTACTTC. V and J are TRBV5-4 and TRBJ2-7; 13 nucleotides align to TRBD2. The CDR3 consists of 17 residues. CDR1 is SGHNT, CDR2 YYREEE, per germline (reference sequence). V trimming: 3 bases; J trimming: 2 bases; junction bases outside the gene matches: 8.

This clonotype was recorded a few times. The genes are TRBV28 and TRBJ2-5, with 9 bases identical to TRBD2. The V gene end was trimmed by 3 bases and the J gene end by 4 bases; junction bases not matched to a gene: 9. This CDR3 has 16 residues. Looked up from germline, CDR1 is MDHEN and CDR2 is SYDVKM. CDR3 nucleotide sequence: TGTGCCAGCAGTTTCCTAGCGGGATTTAGCAGAGAGACCCAGTACTTC. Amino acids: CASSFLAGFSRETQYF.

This clonotype was observed at least ten times. The CDR3 bases are TGTGCCATCGGGACAGGGACGAACACTGAAGCTTTCTTT. It yields the protein CAIGTGTNTEAFF. V gene TRBV10-3 combines with J gene TRBJ1-1, with TRBD1 matching 9 bases. Germline CDR1 and CDR2: ENHRY and SYGVKD. The J segment lost 1 base and the V segment lost 8 bases, leaving 2 bases of the junction unmatched. The CDR3 has 13 residues.

The rearrangement uses TRBV12-3 or TRBV12-4 and TRBJ1-2; D not certain. This CDR3 is 12 amino acids long. With 6 bases removed from V and 8 bases from J, the gap between germline ends came to 13 bases. CDR3 coding DNA: TGTGCCAGCAGATCGGGCCCAAGGGGCTACACCTTC. It translates to CASRSGPRGYTF.

This clonotype was observed a few times. J is TRBJ2-2 and V is TRBV14; TRBD1 agrees at 7 bases. Germline V gives CDR1 SGHDN, CDR2 FVKESK. Losses at the gene ends were 1 base for V and 6 bases for J; bases not matched to a gene: 8. This CDR3 is built from 16 residues. In nucleotides, the CDR3 is TGTGCCAGCAGCCAAGTAGGGGGCGCGTTCGCCGGGGAGCTGTTTTTT. It yields the protein CASSQVGGAFAGELFF.

This clonotype was seen only a few times. The chain uses TRBV5-1 and TRBJ2-5; 9 nucleotides line up with TRBD1. The germline V gene has CDR1 SGHRS and CDR2 YFSETQ. The ends lost 4 bases at V and 2 bases at J; junction bases unmatched: 6. The CDR3 loop spans 15 amino acids. The CDR3 here is CASSRTGGPQETQYF. CDR3 nucleotide sequence: TGCGCCAGCAGCCGCACAGGGGGCCCGCAAGAGACCCAGTACTTC.

A remark on this clonotype: A read error is possible here, since a much larger clone lies one base away. The V and J genes are TRBV28 and TRBJ1-5; D gene uncertain. Germline V gives CDR1 MDHEN, CDR2 SYDVKM. The CDR3 contains 12 residues. The CDR3 region is CASTQRNQPRHF. Written as DNA, the CDR3 is TGTGCCAGCACGCAGCGCAATCAGCCCCGGCATTTT.

This clonotype was found many times. The CDR3 region has the DNA TGTGCCAGCAGCTCCTGGACAGGGAACAATCAGCCCCAGCATTTT. This gives the protein CASSSWTGNNQPQHF. The chain uses TRBV7-2 and TRBJ1-5, with 8 bases that match TRBD1. This CDR3 spans 15 amino acids. J gave up 3 bases and V 4 bases, and 5 bases lay outside the gene matches. Germline V gives CDR1 SGHTA, CDR2 FQGNSA.

In its sample, this clonotype was seen many times. V and J are TRBV10-1 and TRBJ2-7, with D unresolved. The CDR3 runs to 12 residues. Trimming took off 2 bases at V and 5 bases at J, with 7 bases between the two ends. In germline, CDR1 is WNHNN, CDR2 SYGVQD (reference sequence). The CDR3 is CASSEKYNEQYF. The DNA of the CDR3 is TGCGCCAGCAGTGAGAAGTACAACGAGCAGTACTTC.

This CDR3 reads CASSLERSTYEQYF. The CDR3 coding sequence is TGCGCCAGCAGCTTGGAAAGGTCCACCTACGAGCAGTACTTC. The chain employs TRBV5-1 and TRBJ2-7; D not certain. Germline values: CDR1 SGHRS, CDR2 YFSETQ. The ends were cut back, 0 bases at V and 2 bases at J, with 9 bases in the middle. The CDR3 spans 14 residues.

This clonotype occurred many times. V and J are TRBV7-2 and TRBJ2-7, with D uncertain. The CDR3 sequence is 14 residues long. Trimming left V 1 base short and J 2 bases short, with 9 bases between. The germline gives CDR1 SGHTA, CDR2 FQGNSA. The CDR3, as DNA: TGTGCCAGCAGCTTAGGGACCGCTCCCTACGAGCAGTACTTC. The encoded protein is CASSLGTAPYEQYF.

This clonotype came up many times. This chain uses TRBV29-1 with TRBJ2-2, with D possibly matching TRBD1 (5 bases). CDR1 and CDR2 from the germline V gene are SQVTM and ANQGSEA. With 5 bases removed from V and 5 bases from J, the gap between germline ends came to 12 bases. The length of the CDR3 is 13 residues. In DNA form, the CDR3 reads TGCAGCGTTTCCCCTCAGGGTACCGGGGAGCTGTTTTTT. Amino acids: CSVSPQGTGELFF.

The chain has TRBV5-6 and TRBJ2-7, with D possibly being TRBD2 (5 bases). This CDR3 is built from 13 residues. Trimming shortened V by 7 bases and J by 3 bases, and 14 bases separated the two germline ends. The germline gives CDR1 SGHDT, CDR2 YYEEEE. CDR3 DNA sequence: TGTGCCAGCGCCGAACGGGGAGACTACGAGCAGTACTTC. This gives the protein CASAERGDYEQYF.

In its sample, this clonotype was seen a few times. The gene calls are TRBV28 and TRBJ1-1; TRBD1 matches 8 bases. The germline V gene has CDR1 MDHEN and CDR2 SYDVKM. CDR3 length equals 14 residues. This chain's CDR3 is CAPRSRGPNTEAFF. CDR3 nucleotide sequence: TGTGCTCCGCGATCCAGGGGGCCGAACACTGAAGCTTTCTTT.

The chain is built from TRBV2 and TRBJ2-7; 8 bases match TRBD1. The CDR3 covers 17 residues. The germline V gene has CDR1 SNHLY and CDR2 FYNNEI. V lost 6 bases, J lost 2 bases, and 15 bases stayed unmatched. CDR3 sequence: CASRADLFGTGTYEQYF. The CDR3 region has the DNA TGTGCCAGCAGAGCAGATCTCTTCGGGACAGGCACCTACGAGCAGTACTTC.

This clonotype was observed at least ten times. The chain joins TRBV29-1 to TRBJ2-2; maybe TRBD2 (5 bases). The germline V and J ends were trimmed by 2 bases and 0 bases, with 16 bases remaining between them. Germline-derived CDR1 and CDR2 are SQVTM and ANQGSEA. The CDR3 length is 17 residues. The CDR3 here is CSVEWGDKNSNTGELFF. The DNA for the CDR3 is TGCAGCGTTGAATGGGGAGACAAGAACTCGAACACCGGGGAGCTGTTTTTT.

This clonotype was seen more than once but under ten times. CDR3 bases: TGCAGCGTCCCGAGGACAGGGGAGCTGTTTTTT. Translated, it gives CSVPRTGELFF. V is TRBV29-1 and J is TRBJ2-2; tentatively, D is TRBD1 (5 bases). CDR1 is SQVTM, CDR2 ANQGSEA, per germline. The CDR3 spans 11 residues. Trimming cost V 6 bases and J 8 bases, with 10 bases left between them.

This rearrangement joins TRBV11-2 to TRBJ2-5; 9 nucleotides match TRBD1. The V segment lost 0 bases and the J segment 5 bases; nucleotides outside the gene matches: 7. The CDR3 covers 16 residues. Per the germline V gene, CDR1 is SGHAT and CDR2 is FQNNGV. The CDR3 region has the DNA TGTGCCAGCAGCTTAGAAGGGACAGGGTTTACTGAGACCCAGTACTTC. It encodes CASSLEGTGFTETQYF. Together with reference TRBV11-2 and TRBJ2-5, the CDR3 gives the full variable domain: EAGVAQSPRYKIIEKRQSVAFWCNPISGHATLYWYQQILGQGPKLLIQFQNNGVVDDSQLPKDRFSAERLKGVDSTLKIQPAKLEDSAVYLCASSLEGTGFTETQYFGPGTRLLVL.

This clonotype has just one count. The gene calls are TRBV2 and TRBJ1-6, with 7 bases that match TRBD1. This CDR3 has 15 amino acids. Germline V gene data show CDR1 as SNHLY and CDR2 as FYNNEI. The trim removed 4 bases at V and 4 bases at J, leaving 4 bases unmatched. This CDR3 is CASSARGLYNSPLHF. As DNA, the CDR3 is TGTGCCAGCAGTGCTAGGGGGCTGTATAATTCACCCCTCCACTTT. The entire variable domain, with the rest obtained from reference TRBV2 and TRBJ1-6, is as follows: EPEVTQTPSHQVTQMGQEVILRCVPISNHLYFYWYRQILGQKVEFLVSFYNNEISEKSEIFDDQFSVERPDGSNFTLKIRSTKLEDSAMYFCASSARGLYNSPLHFGNGTRLTVT.